A selection of T cell receptor beta chains follows, all from one sample in a study of OX40 agonist ivuxolimab in advanced cancers. Method: immunoSEQ multiplex PCR; TCRdb's copy keeps in-frame clones and lacks some. The sample yields roughly 45,000 clones, approximately 85% seen once. The sequencing used CD4+ or CD8+ T cells sorted from blood, collected in a trial of the OX40 agonist ivuxolimab. These receptors were collected from an adult with an advanced solid tumor such as melanoma, head and neck, liver or kidney cancer. CDR3s include the opening cysteine and the closing phenylalanine or tryptophan. The D gene is left open where the match is weak. Some rows have no size entry. The others give once, few or many, or a class for an expanded clone.

clone_size: .; cdr3_length: 15; j_call: TRBJ2-1; d_call: .; v_call: TRBV5-1; cdr3_aa: CASSFGDQTRGEQFF; cdr3_nt: TGCGCCAGCAGCTTCGGGGACCAAACACGGGGTGAGCAGTTCTTC
clone_size: few; cdr3_length: 13; j_call: TRBJ1-1; d_call: .; v_call: TRBV5-1; cdr3_aa: CASSQDMNTEAFF; cdr3_nt: TGCGCCAGTTCACAGGACATGAACACTGAAGCTTTCTTT
clone_size: once; cdr3_length: 15; j_call: TRBJ1-5; d_call: .; v_call: TRBV19; cdr3_aa: CASRDGDGTGQPQHF; cdr3_nt: TGTGCCAGCAGGGATGGGGACGGGACTGGTCAGCCCCAGCATTTT
clone_size: .; cdr3_length: 12; j_call: TRBJ2-3; d_call: .; v_call: TRBV15; cdr3_aa: CATSRAPRPQYF; cdr3_nt: TGTGCCACCAGCAGAGCACCACGCCCCCAGTATTTT
clone_size: .; cdr3_length: 15; j_call: TRBJ1-2; d_call: .; v_call: TRBV6-1; cdr3_aa: CASSEHLDRDYGYTF; cdr3_nt: TGTGCCAGCAGTGAGCACTTGGACAGAGACTATGGCTACACCTTC
clone_size: .; cdr3_length: 14; j_call: TRBJ2-7; d_call: .; v_call: TRBV6-5; cdr3_aa: CASSYSNPGGEQYF; cdr3_nt: TGTGCCAGCAGTTACTCGAATCCCGGAGGGGAGCAGTACTTC
clone_size: .; cdr3_length: 13; j_call: TRBJ1-5; d_call: TRBD1; v_call: TRBV28; cdr3_aa: CASSGQALGPQHF; cdr3_nt: TGTGCCAGCAGTGGACAGGCCCTTGGGCCCCAGCATTTT
clone_size: .; cdr3_length: 11; j_call: TRBJ2-1; d_call: .; v_call: TRBV7-2; cdr3_aa: CASSFSGPQFF; cdr3_nt: TGTGCCAGCAGCTTTTCGGGACCCCAGTTCTTC
clone_size: .; cdr3_length: 14; j_call: TRBJ1-2; d_call: .; v_call: TRBV4-1; cdr3_aa: CASSQGGSLLGYTF; cdr3_nt: TGCGCCAGCAGCCAAGGGGGCAGTCTCCTCGGCTACACCTTC
clone_size: few; cdr3_length: 13; j_call: TRBJ1-5; d_call: .; v_call: TRBV28; cdr3_aa: CASRIQADQPQHF; cdr3_nt: TGTGCCAGCAGAATACAGGCGGATCAGCCCCAGCATTTT
clone_size: .; cdr3_length: 16; j_call: TRBJ1-5; d_call: .; v_call: TRBV21-1; cdr3_aa: CASSNVGGFSNQPQHF; cdr3_nt: TGTGCCAGCAGCAACGTTGGGGGTTTTAGCAATCAGCCCCAGCATTTT
clone_size: .; cdr3_length: 17; j_call: TRBJ1-5; d_call: .; v_call: TRBV27; cdr3_aa: CASSLSSAPRTNQPQHF; cdr3_nt: TGTGCCAGCAGTTTATCGTCGGCACCGAGAACTAATCAGCCCCAGCATTTT
clone_size: .; cdr3_length: 15; j_call: TRBJ2-5; d_call: .; v_call: TRBV9; cdr3_aa: CASSVGQENGSPQYF; cdr3_nt: TGTGCCAGCAGCGTAGGACAAGAAAATGGGTCACCCCAGTACTTC
clone_size: .; cdr3_length: 16; j_call: TRBJ2-2; d_call: .; v_call: TRBV9; cdr3_aa: CASSAVPRQTTGELFF; cdr3_nt: TGTGCCAGCAGCGCAGTCCCGCGGCAGACCACCGGGGAGCTGTTTTTT
clone_size: .; cdr3_length: 12; j_call: TRBJ2-4; d_call: .; v_call: TRBV11-2; cdr3_aa: CASSPDRNIQYF; cdr3_nt: TGTGCCAGCAGCCCGGACAGAAACATTCAGTACTTC
clone_size: .; cdr3_length: 15; j_call: TRBJ1-6; d_call: .; v_call: TRBV2; cdr3_aa: CASRAGSSYNSPLHF; cdr3_nt: TGTGCCAGCAGGGCCGGGAGCTCCTATAATTCACCCCTCCACTTT
clone_size: .; cdr3_length: 17; j_call: TRBJ2-2; d_call: .; v_call: TRBV4-1; cdr3_aa: CASSQNVVAANTGELFF; cdr3_nt: TGCGCCAGCAGCCAAAACGTTGTCGCCGCGAACACCGGGGAGCTGTTTTTT
clone_size: .; cdr3_length: 15; j_call: TRBJ2-7; d_call: .; v_call: TRBV29-1; cdr3_aa: CSVELVGDETYEQYF; cdr3_nt: TGCAGCGTTGAATTGGTAGGGGACGAAACCTACGAGCAGTACTTC
clone_size: .; cdr3_length: 18; j_call: TRBJ1-4; d_call: TRBD1; v_call: TRBV7-3; cdr3_aa: CASSLKRQGKRFGEKLFF; cdr3_nt: TGTGCCAGCAGCTTAAAGAGACAGGGGAAACGATTTGGTGAAAAACTGTTTTTT
clone_size: .; cdr3_length: 16; j_call: TRBJ1-6; d_call: .; v_call: TRBV2; cdr3_aa: CASSEGGGSYNSPLHF; cdr3_nt: TGTGCCAGCAGTGAAGGGGGCGGATCCTATAATTCACCCCTCCACTTT
clone_size: .; cdr3_length: 13; j_call: TRBJ1-1; d_call: .; v_call: TRBV12-5; cdr3_aa: CASGLTVATEAFF; cdr3_nt: TGTGCTAGTGGTTTGACGGTCGCCACTGAAGCTTTCTTT
clone_size: .; cdr3_length: 13; j_call: TRBJ1-4; d_call: .; v_call: TRBV25-1; cdr3_aa: CASSERTEGKLFF; cdr3_nt: TGTGCCAGCAGTGAACGGACGGAGGGGAAACTGTTTTTT
clone_size: few; cdr3_length: 11; j_call: TRBJ2-7; d_call: .; v_call: TRBV28; cdr3_aa: CASSTVAEQYF; cdr3_nt: TGTGCCAGCAGTACCGTTGCCGAGCAGTACTTC
clone_size: .; cdr3_length: 14; j_call: TRBJ2-7; d_call: .; v_call: TRBV30; cdr3_aa: CAWTELGGAYEQYF; cdr3_nt: TGTGCCTGGACGGAGTTAGGGGGAGCCTACGAGCAGTACTTC
clone_size: .; cdr3_length: 14; j_call: TRBJ1-4; d_call: TRBD1; v_call: TRBV5-1; cdr3_aa: CASSFGQELEKLFF; cdr3_nt: TGCGCCAGCAGCTTCGGACAGGAACTCGAAAAACTGTTTTTT
clone_size: .; cdr3_length: 14; j_call: TRBJ2-7; d_call: TRBD2; v_call: TRBV6-5; cdr3_aa: CASSRDSTSRYGYF; cdr3_nt: TGTGCCAGCAGTAGGGATTCGACTAGCCGCTACGGGTACTTC
clone_size: .; cdr3_length: 14; j_call: TRBJ2-1; d_call: TRBD2; v_call: TRBV11-2; cdr3_aa: CASSFPGGPDEQFF; cdr3_nt: TGTGCCAGCAGCTTCCCGGGGGGGCCTGATGAGCAGTTCTTC
clone_size: .; cdr3_length: 16; j_call: TRBJ1-2; d_call: .; v_call: TRBV2; cdr3_aa: CASSETGTGFNYGYTF; cdr3_nt: TGTGCCAGCAGTGAAACGGGTACAGGGTTCAACTATGGCTACACCTTC
clone_size: .; cdr3_length: 17; j_call: TRBJ2-3; d_call: .; v_call: TRBV11-2; cdr3_aa: CASSRNSGGELGDTQYF; cdr3_nt: TGTGCCAGCAGTCGGAATTCCGGGGGAGAGCTGGGAGATACGCAGTATTTT
clone_size: .; cdr3_length: 13; j_call: TRBJ1-6; d_call: .; v_call: TRBV30; cdr3_aa: CAWSTRFNSPLHF; cdr3_nt: TGTGCCTGGAGTACTCGGTTTAATTCACCCCTCCACTTT
clone_size: .; cdr3_length: 15; j_call: TRBJ1-4; d_call: TRBD1; v_call: TRBV15; cdr3_aa: CATSSLNRGGEKLFF; cdr3_nt: TGTGCCACCAGCAGCTTAAACAGGGGAGGGGAAAAACTGTTTTTT
clone_size: once; cdr3_length: 15; j_call: TRBJ2-5; d_call: .; v_call: TRBV7-2; cdr3_aa: CASSRDGLPQETQYF; cdr3_nt: TGTGCCAGCAGCCGTGACGGGTTACCCCAAGAGACCCAGTACTTC
clone_size: .; cdr3_length: 15; j_call: TRBJ1-2; d_call: .; v_call: TRBV9; cdr3_aa: CASSVAGHLNYGYTF; cdr3_nt: TGTGCCAGCAGCGTAGCGGGACACCTTAACTATGGCTACACCTTC
clone_size: .; cdr3_length: 15; j_call: TRBJ1-1; d_call: .; v_call: TRBV18; cdr3_aa: CASSPTQGMNTEAFF; cdr3_nt: TGTGCCAGCTCGCCAACGCAGGGGATGAACACTGAAGCTTTCTTT
clone_size: .; cdr3_length: 14; j_call: TRBJ1-4; d_call: TRBD1; v_call: TRBV11-2; cdr3_aa: CASSKDRGNEKLFF; cdr3_nt: TGTGCCAGCAGCAAGGACAGGGGGAATGAAAAACTGTTTTTT
clone_size: .; cdr3_length: 15; j_call: TRBJ2-1; d_call: .; v_call: TRBV11-2; cdr3_aa: CASSLVGQGRGEQFF; cdr3_nt: TGTGCCAGCAGCTTAGTGGGTCAGGGACGGGGTGAGCAGTTCTTC
clone_size: .; cdr3_length: 16; j_call: TRBJ1-5; d_call: .; v_call: TRBV7-2; cdr3_aa: CASSSPGGGSSQPQHF; cdr3_nt: TGTGCCAGCAGCTCACCTGGGGGGGGGTCCTCTCAGCCCCAGCATTTT
clone_size: .; cdr3_length: 12; j_call: TRBJ1-2; d_call: .; v_call: TRBV19; cdr3_aa: CASSTRRDGYTF; cdr3_nt: TGTGCCAGTAGTACCCGCAGGGATGGCTACACCTTC
clone_size: .; cdr3_length: 14; j_call: TRBJ2-5; d_call: .; v_call: TRBV2; cdr3_aa: CASSYLTIQETQYF; cdr3_nt: TGTGCCAGCAGTTATCTGACTATCCAAGAGACCCAGTACTTC
clone_size: .; cdr3_length: 15; j_call: TRBJ2-7; d_call: .; v_call: TRBV5-1; cdr3_aa: CASSSGGGNSYEQYF; cdr3_nt: TGCGCCAGCAGCTCCGGAGGGGGGAACTCCTACGAGCAGTACTTC
clone_size: .; cdr3_length: 10; j_call: TRBJ1-4; d_call: .; v_call: TRBV5-1; cdr3_aa: CASSSSILFF; cdr3_nt: TGCGCCAGCAGTTCGAGTATCCTGTTTTTT
clone_size: .; cdr3_length: 14; j_call: TRBJ1-6; d_call: .; v_call: TRBV7-8; cdr3_aa: CASSARDEGAPLHF; cdr3_nt: TGTGCCAGCAGCGCCCGGGACGAAGGAGCACCCCTCCACTTT
clone_size: once; cdr3_length: 17; j_call: TRBJ2-1; d_call: .; v_call: TRBV9; cdr3_aa: CASSVGPMSWDNNEQFF; cdr3_nt: TGTGCCAGCAGCGTAGGTCCTATGAGTTGGGATAACAATGAGCAGTTCTTC
clone_size: .; cdr3_length: 13; j_call: TRBJ2-7; d_call: .; v_call: TRBV28; cdr3_aa: CTTARERFSEQYF; cdr3_nt: TGTACCACAGCAAGGGAGCGATTCTCCGAGCAGTACTTC
clone_size: .; cdr3_length: 16; j_call: TRBJ2-2; d_call: .; v_call: TRBV27; cdr3_aa: CASRTKTGVGTGELFF; cdr3_nt: TGTGCCAGCCGCACGAAGACAGGAGTAGGCACCGGGGAGCTGTTTTTT
clone_size: once; cdr3_length: 14; j_call: TRBJ1-1; d_call: .; v_call: TRBV6-5; cdr3_aa: CASSSNRMNTEAFF; cdr3_nt: TGTGCCAGCAGTTCGAACAGGATGAACACTGAAGCTTTCTTT
clone_size: .; cdr3_length: 14; j_call: TRBJ2-5; d_call: .; v_call: TRBV10-3; cdr3_aa: CAIRPSEGIETQYF; cdr3_nt: TGTGCCATCAGACCCAGCGAGGGAATAGAGACCCAGTACTTC
clone_size: .; cdr3_length: 15; j_call: TRBJ2-5; d_call: TRBD1; v_call: TRBV5-1; cdr3_aa: CASSLMGQGGETQYF; cdr3_nt: TGCGCCAGCAGCTTGATGGGACAGGGTGGGGAGACCCAGTACTTC
clone_size: .; cdr3_length: 15; j_call: TRBJ2-1; d_call: .; v_call: TRBV19; cdr3_aa: CASSILGRLYNEQFF; cdr3_nt: TGTGCCAGTAGTATCCTAGGCAGACTTTACAATGAGCAGTTCTTC
clone_size: .; cdr3_length: 15; j_call: TRBJ1-2; d_call: TRBD1; v_call: TRBV28; cdr3_aa: CASSLRLGQGAHYTF; cdr3_nt: TGTGCCAGCAGTTTAAGGCTCGGACAGGGGGCCCACTACACCTTC
clone_size: .; cdr3_length: 15; j_call: TRBJ2-3; d_call: .; v_call: TRBV7-3; cdr3_aa: CASSSSGLTTDTQYF; cdr3_nt: TGTGCCAGCAGCTCCTCGGGACTCACCACAGATACGCAGTATTTT
clone_size: .; cdr3_length: 15; j_call: TRBJ1-4; d_call: TRBD1; v_call: TRBV7-2; cdr3_aa: CASRRGTAINEKLFF; cdr3_nt: TGTGCCAGCAGGCGGGGGACAGCAATTAATGAAAAACTGTTTTTT
clone_size: .; cdr3_length: 13; j_call: TRBJ1-4; d_call: .; v_call: TRBV6-5; cdr3_aa: CASSLTTNEKLFF; cdr3_nt: TGTGCCAGCAGTCTGACAACTAATGAAAAACTGTTTTTT
clone_size: .; cdr3_length: 15; j_call: TRBJ1-2; d_call: TRBD1; v_call: TRBV6-5; cdr3_aa: CASSSTGQGAVGYTF; cdr3_nt: TGTGCCAGCAGTTCGACGGGACAGGGGGCGGTTGGCTACACCTTC
clone_size: .; cdr3_length: 15; j_call: TRBJ1-2; d_call: .; v_call: TRBV9; cdr3_aa: CASSPSTGAAYGYTF; cdr3_nt: TGTGCCAGCAGCCCTAGTACGGGGGCCGCATATGGCTACACCTTC